The 20 T cell receptor beta chains given below trace back to one sample, sequenced in a study of regulatory T cells in long-lasting Graves disease. Time point defined: newly diagnosed GD, antithyroid drugs for less than 3 months. Construction of the TCR library relied on RNA isolated from PBMCs. Libraries of TCR beta came from iRepertoire HTBI primers plus Arm-PCR of CDR3 regions. TCRdb ran MiXCR on the multiplex PCR reads and lists one entry per CDR3 protein. The sample yields approximately 250,000 distinct CDR3 sequences, about a sixth seen once. Sample: peripheral blood mononuclear cells (PBMCs), taken at new diagnosis, from a patient treated with antithyroid drugs. The receptors derive from a female donor with Graves disease.

This clonotype was observed at least ten times. V gene TRBV29-1 combines with J gene TRBJ2-5, with a possible D match to TRBD2 (5 bases). This CDR3 is built from 14 residues. Trimming removed 1 base from V and 2 bases from J, with 11 bases in between. Germline CDR1 is SQVTM and CDR2 is ANQGSEA. As DNA, the CDR3 is TGCAGCGTTGAAGCGGAAGGAGGACAAGAGACCCAGTACTTC. Protein sequence: CSVEAEGGQETQYF.

This clonotype was detected only a few times. The CDR3 DNA reads TGTGCCAGCAGCCAAGGAGGCACCAGCAATCAGCCCCAGCATTTT. It translates to CASSQGGTSNQPQHF. This rearrangement joins TRBV14 to TRBJ1-5, with D uncertain. The germline gives CDR1 SGHDN, CDR2 FVKESK. Between the trimmed V and J ends, which lost 1 base and 1 base, there was a span of 8 bases. The CDR3 consists of 15 residues.

This clonotype was observed many times. The V and J genes are TRBV4-3 and TRBJ1-4; D is perhaps TRBD1 (6 bases). Trimming removed 0 bases from V and 7 bases from J, with 15 bases in between. This CDR3 comprises 16 residues. CDR1 LGHNA and CDR2 YSLEER come from the germline V gene. The CDR3 region is CASSQEYRAQGEKLFF. The DNA for the CDR3 is TGCGCCAGCAGCCAAGAGTACAGGGCCCAAGGTGAAAAACTGTTTTTT.

This clonotype was detected once. J is TRBJ2-1 and V is TRBV20-1; 9 nucleotides align to TRBD1. With 8 bases clipped from V and 8 bases from J, the junction kept 10 bases outside the gene matches. CDR1 DFQATT and CDR2 SNEGSKA come from the germline V gene (reference sequence). The CDR3 has 13 amino acids. The CDR3 coding sequence is TGCAGTCCTCGGGACAGGGTGATCGATGAGCAGTTCTTC. Translation gives CSPRDRVIDEQFF.

This sequence joins TRBV6-4 and TRBJ2-2; TRBD2 aligns across 14 bases. The CDR3 consists of 20 residues. From germline, CDR1 is MRHNA and CDR2 SNTAGT. The ends lost 5 bases at V and 0 bases at J; junction bases unmatched: 11. The CDR3 sequence: CASSSPGTSGRGANTGELFF. The CDR3 region has the DNA TGTGCCAGCAGTAGTCCCGGGACTAGCGGGAGAGGCGCGAACACCGGGGAGCTGTTTTTT.

This clonotype has a count of ten or more. CDR3 DNA: TGTGCCAGCTCACCGGACGGGACAGGGTATGGCTACACCTTC. It encodes CASSPDGTGYGYTF. The J gene is TRBJ1-2, the V gene TRBV18; 9 bases align to TRBD1. Per the germline V gene, CDR1 is KGHSH and CDR2 is LQKENI. The CDR3 is 14 residues long. V gave up 3 bases and J gave up 5 bases; unmatched junction bases: 4.

The table lists this clonotype with many counts. The rearrangement joins TRBV19 to TRBJ1-6, with 7 bases fitting TRBD1. This CDR3 has 13 residues. The V and J ends lost 7 bases and 8 bases, in that order; junction bases with no gene match: 5. CDR1 and CDR2 (germline): LNHDA, SQIVND (reference sequence). The CDR3 nucleotides are TGTGCCAGTAAGGGCAGGGGGGATTCACCCCTCCACTTT. Its protein is CASKGRGDSPLHF.

This clonotype was counted many times. This chain uses TRBV2 with TRBJ2-7; TRBD1 agrees at 7 bases. Germline V lookup: CDR1 SNHLY, CDR2 FYNNEI. The CDR3 totals 13 residues. V was pared by 5 bases and J by 11 bases, with 12 bases of the junction left unmatched. This chain's CDR3 is CASSRPGQMGKYF. CDR3 DNA: TGTGCCAGCAGTCGACCGGGACAGATGGGGAAGTACTTC.

This clonotype was counted many times. This chain links TRBV20-1 with TRBJ2-7; 13 nucleotides match TRBD2. The CDR3 is 15 residues long. Trimming removed 1 base from V and 0 bases from J; junction bases left unmatched: 0. CDR1 and CDR2 from the germline V gene are DFQATT and SNEGSKA (reference sequence). The CDR3 is CSARGTSGSSYEQYF. In DNA, the CDR3 is TGCAGTGCTAGAGGGACTAGCGGGAGCTCCTACGAGCAGTACTTC.

The sample holds many counts of this clonotype. The V gene is TRBV6-2 or TRBV6-3, the J gene TRBJ2-7; D not resolved. The CDR3 is 14 amino acids. Looked up from germline, CDR1 is MNHEY and CDR2 is SVGEGT. The germline V and J ends were trimmed by 4 bases and 0 bases, with 10 bases remaining between them. Here the CDR3 DNA reads TGTGCCAGCAGTTCCCTGGCAGACTCCTACGAGCAGTACTTC. Its protein product is CASSSLADSYEQYF.

A remark on this clonotype: With only one base between it and a far larger clone, this is likely a read error. The chain couples TRBV12-3 or TRBV12-4 to TRBJ2-7, with D tentatively TRBD2 (5 bases). The CDR3 runs 16 residues. V dropped 2 bases and J dropped 7 bases, with 21 bases sitting between them. The chain's CDR3 is CASSLRTPSSYNEQYF. As DNA, the CDR3 is TGTGCCAGCAGTTTACGGACTCCGAGCTCCTACAATGAGCAGTACTTC.

With respect to this clonotype: This likely stems from a read error, as it lies one base from a far larger clone. This sequence joins TRBV24-1 and TRBJ2-7; 7 positions match TRBD2. Germline assignment: CDR1 KGHDR and CDR2 SFDVKD. The CDR3 runs to 15 residues. CDR3 protein: CATSDLGAGKETQCF. In DNA, the CDR3 is TGTGCCACCAGTGATCTCGGAGCGGGAAAAGAGACCCAGTGCTTC.

J is TRBJ2-7 and V is TRBV27; D might be TRBD1 (5 bases). Germline V CDR1 and CDR2: MNHEY, SMNVEV (reference sequence). The V and J ends lost 0 bases and 6 bases respectively, with 12 bases between them. The CDR3 spans 14 residues. CDR3 protein: CASSLSHRPCEQYF. CDR3 bases: TGTGCCAGCAGTTTATCCCACAGGCCCTGCGAGCAGTACTTC.

This clonotype appeared many times. The J gene is TRBJ2-1, the V gene TRBV27, with 8 bases lining up with TRBD2. J gave up 3 bases and V 9 bases, and 7 bases lay outside the gene matches. From germline, CDR1 is MNHEY and CDR2 SMNVEV (reference sequence). The CDR3 consists of 14 residues. For the CDR3, the DNA is TGTGCCAGTTTAGCGGGAAGAAGCTACAATGAGCAGTTCTTC. Translated, it gives CASLAGRSYNEQFF.

The rearrangement uses TRBV4-2 and TRBJ2-1; TRBD2 is a possible D gene (6 bases). V was cut by 1 base and J by 8 bases, with 12 bases left in between. This CDR3 has 14 residues. The germline V gene encodes CDR1 LGHNA and CDR2 YNFKEQ. The CDR3 is CASSQGPGLDEQFF. CDR3 DNA: TGTGCCAGCAGCCAAGGGCCGGGACTCGATGAGCAGTTCTTC.

This clonotype has ten or more counts. The gene calls are TRBV19 and TRBJ2-7; 8 bases match TRBD2. The germline V gene encodes CDR1 LNHDA and CDR2 SQIVND (reference sequence). V gave up 5 bases and J gave up 4 bases; unmatched junction bases: 1. The CDR3 has 12 residues. CDR3 sequence (DNA): TGTGCCAGTAGTCCTAGCGGGTACGAGCAGTACTTC. Its translation: CASSPSGYEQYF. The full variable domain, with the rest looked up from reference TRBV19 and TRBJ2-7, is DGGITQSPKYLFRKEGQNVTLSCEQNLNHDAMYWYRQDPGQGLRLIYYSQIVNDFQKGDIAEGYSVSREKKESFPLTVTSAQKNPTAFYLCASSPSGYEQYFGPGTRLTVT.

This clonotype was seen ten or more times. One end of the junction is discordant with germline, which a read error may explain. The chain carries TRBV7-8 and TRBJ1-2; D gene unclear. CDR3 length: 14 amino acids. Germline V lookup: CDR1 SGHVS, CDR2 FQNEAQ. The CDR3 coding sequence is TGTGCCAGCAGTTTAGCTTTGGCAGTCGGTCGCTACACCTTC. Its translation is CASSLALAVGRYTF.

This clonotype came up many times. This rearrangement joins TRBV12-3 or TRBV12-4 to TRBJ1-1, with TRBD1 matching over 12 bases. V lost 6 bases to trimming and J lost 10 bases; unmatched junction nucleotides: 9. CDR3 size: 14 residues. CDR3 nucleotide sequence: TGTGCCAGCAGCCTCTCGGGACAGGGGGCCGTAGCTTTCTTT. It yields the protein CASSLSGQGAVAFF.

This clonotype was counted ten times or more. The chain employs TRBV10-3 and TRBJ2-7; the match to TRBD2 covers 8 bases. Germline V gene data show CDR1 as ENHRY and CDR2 as SYGVKD. The V segment lost 0 bases and the J segment 6 bases; nucleotides outside the gene matches: 7. There are 15 residues in the CDR3. Written as DNA, the CDR3 is TGTGCCATCAGTGAGTCCGGGACTAGAGGTAGCGAGCAGTACTTC. Translated, it gives CAISESGTRGSEQYF.

In its sample, this clonotype was seen many times. V usage is TRBV20-1 and J usage is TRBJ1-6; weak D call: TRBD1 (5 bases). This CDR3 is built from 16 residues. The germline CDR1 and CDR2 sequences are DFQATT and SNEGSKA (reference sequence). Between the trimmed V and J ends, which lost 3 bases and 2 bases, there was a span of 14 bases. The CDR3 DNA is TGCAGTGCTAGGCGGGCAGGGCCGCCCTATAATTCACCCCTCCACTTT. Translation gives CSARRAGPPYNSPLHF.